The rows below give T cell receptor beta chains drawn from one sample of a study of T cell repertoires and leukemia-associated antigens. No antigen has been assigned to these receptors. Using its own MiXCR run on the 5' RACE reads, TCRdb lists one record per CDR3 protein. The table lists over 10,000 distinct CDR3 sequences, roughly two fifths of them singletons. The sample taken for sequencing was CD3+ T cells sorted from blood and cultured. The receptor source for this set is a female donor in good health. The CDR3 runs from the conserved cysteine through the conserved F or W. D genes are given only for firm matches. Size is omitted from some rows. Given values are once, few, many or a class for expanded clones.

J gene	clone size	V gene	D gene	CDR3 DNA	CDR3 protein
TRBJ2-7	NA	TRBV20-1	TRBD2	TGCAGCCAATTTGGGCTAGCGGCAACCTACGAGCAGTACTTC	CSQFGLAATYEQYF
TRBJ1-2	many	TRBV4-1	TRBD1	TGCGCCAGCAGCCAAGCACTCGGGACAGCGAGAGGTGGCTACACCTTC	CASSQALGTARGGYTF
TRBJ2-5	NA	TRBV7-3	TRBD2	TGTGCCAGCAGCCCCGGACTAGCGGGAGGAGAGACCCAGTACTTC	CASSPGLAGGETQYF
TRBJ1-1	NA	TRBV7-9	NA	TGTGCCAGCAGCTTCTCCAGGGGTTCCACTGAAGCTTTCTTT	CASSFSRGSTEAFF
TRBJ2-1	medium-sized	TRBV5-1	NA	TGCGCCAGCAGCTTGGATAGCTACAATGAGCAGTTCTTC	CASSLDSYNEQFF
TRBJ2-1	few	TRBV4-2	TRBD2	TGTGCCAGCAGCCAGGGTACTAGCGGAAGCTCCTACAATGAGCAGTTCTTC	CASSQGTSGSSYNEQFF
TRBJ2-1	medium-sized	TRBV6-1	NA	TGTGCCAGCAGACTTCCTGGAGCGTCCAATGAGCAGTTCTTC	CASRLPGASNEQFF
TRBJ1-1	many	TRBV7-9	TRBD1	TGTGCCAGTACGGACAGGGGTAAGACTGAAGCTTTCTTT	CASTDRGKTEAFF
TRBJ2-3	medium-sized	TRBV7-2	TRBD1	TGTGCCAGCAGCGCAGGACAGGCTTTCGCGGATACGCAGTATTTT	CASSAGQAFADTQYF
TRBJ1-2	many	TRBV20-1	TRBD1	TGCAGTGCTAGAGATCCCGCAGGGGGTGATGGCTACACCTTC	CSARDPAGGDGYTF
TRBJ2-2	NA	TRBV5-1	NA	TGCGCCAGCACAAACACCGGGACGGAAGACACCGGGGGACTGTTTTTT	CASTNTGTEDTGGLFF
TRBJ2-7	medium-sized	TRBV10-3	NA	TGTGCCATCAGTGAACTAGGTTCGACCTACGAGCAGTACTTC	CAISELGSTYEQYF
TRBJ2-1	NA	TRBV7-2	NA	TGTGCCAGCAGCCGTGGGACGGGGAATAATGAGCAGTTCTTC	CASSRGTGNNEQFF
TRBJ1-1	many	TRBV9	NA	TGTGCCAGCAGCGTAGGGTGGTCCACTGAAGCTTTCTTT	CASSVGWSTEAFF
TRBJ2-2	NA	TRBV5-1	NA	TGCGCCAGCAGCCCGGCCGGGGGAGAGAGACCCGGGGAGCTGTTTTTT	CASSPAGGERPGELFF
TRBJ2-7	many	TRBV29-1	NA	TGCAGCGTTGCGCCTGCATCGAGATACGAGCAGTACTTC	CSVAPASRYEQYF
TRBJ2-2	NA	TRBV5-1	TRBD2	TGCGCCAGCAGAAAAGCGGGAGTAGACACCGGGGAGCTGTTTTTT	CASRKAGVDTGELFF
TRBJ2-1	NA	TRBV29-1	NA	TGCAGCGTTGAAGATCCGCGGCTAGCCGCATACAATGAGCAGTTCTTC	CSVEDPRLAAYNEQFF
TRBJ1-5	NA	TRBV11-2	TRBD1	TGTGCCAGCAGCTCCTCCGGGACAGGGGATAGCAATCAGCCCCAGCATTTT	CASSSSGTGDSNQPQHF
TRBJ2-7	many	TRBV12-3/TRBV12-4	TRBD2	TGTGCCAGCAGTCCAAGGACTAGCGGACATCCCTACGAGCAGTACTTC	CASSPRTSGHPYEQYF
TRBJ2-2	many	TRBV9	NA	TGTGCCAGCAGCGTAGGAATAGGACGATATCAAACCCAGGCCGGGGAGCTGTTTTTT	CASSVGIGRYQTQAGELFF
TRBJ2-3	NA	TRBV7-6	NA	TGTGCCAGCAGCGCCCTGCTAGATACGCAGTATTTT	CASSALLDTQYF
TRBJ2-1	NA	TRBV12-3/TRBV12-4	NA	TGTGCCAGCAGTTTAAGGCGGAACGACGAGCAGTTCTTC	CASSLRRNDEQFF
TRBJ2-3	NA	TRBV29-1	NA	TGCAGCGTTCGGGACCGGAGAGACACAGATACGCAGTATTTT	CSVRDRRDTDTQYF
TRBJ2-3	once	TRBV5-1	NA	TGCGCCAGCAGCGGGGAAAGGGCAGATACGCAGTATTTT	CASSGERADTQYF
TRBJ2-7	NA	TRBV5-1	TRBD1	TGCGCCAGCAGCCTCGACAGGGCCGTCTCCTACGAGCAGTACTTC	CASSLDRAVSYEQYF
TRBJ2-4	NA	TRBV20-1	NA	TGCAGTGACCCCAAAAACATTCAGTATTTC	CSDPKNIQYF
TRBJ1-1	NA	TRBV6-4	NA	TGTGCCAGCAGGGACCACTCCCTGGGTACTGAAGCTTTCTTT	CASRDHSLGTEAFF
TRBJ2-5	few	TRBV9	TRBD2	TGTGCCAGCAGCGCTAGCGGGGCAGAGACCCAGTACTTC	CASSASGAETQYF
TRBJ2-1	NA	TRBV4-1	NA	TGCGCCAGCAGCTACTGGGCCTACAATGAGCAGTTCTTC	CASSYWAYNEQFF
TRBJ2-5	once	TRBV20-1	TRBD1	TGCAGTGCTAGAGACGGACAGGGGAGGATGGGGACCCAGTACTTC	CSARDGQGRMGTQYF
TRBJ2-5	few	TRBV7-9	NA	TGTGCCAGCAGCTTATTAGAGACCCAGTACTTC	CASSLLETQYF
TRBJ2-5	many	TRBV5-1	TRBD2	TGCGCCAGCAGCCCGGGACTAGCGGGAGGCGGAGAGACCCAGTACTTC	CASSPGLAGGGETQYF
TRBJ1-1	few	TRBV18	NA	TGTGCCAGCTCACCAGGCATAGGGAACACTGAAGCTTTCTTT	CASSPGIGNTEAFF
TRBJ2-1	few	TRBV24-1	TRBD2	TGTGCCACCAGTGACCGACTAGCGGGAGGAAATAATGAGCAGTTCTTC	CATSDRLAGGNNEQFF
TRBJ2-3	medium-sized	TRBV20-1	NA	TGCAGTGCCCCGCTAAGCACAGATACGCAGTATTTT	CSAPLSTDTQYF
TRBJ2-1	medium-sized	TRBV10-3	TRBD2	TGTGCCATCAGTGACCCTTCCTCGAAGCGGGAGGGCCGCTCCCTCTCCTACAATGAGCAGTTCTTC	CAISDPSSKREGRSLSYNEQFF
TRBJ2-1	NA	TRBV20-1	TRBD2	TGCAGTGCTAGAGATACTAGCGGTCGCTACAATGAGCAGTTCTTC	CSARDTSGRYNEQFF
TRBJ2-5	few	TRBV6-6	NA	TGTGCCAGCAGTTATAGGGAGACCCAGTACTTC	CASSYRETQYF
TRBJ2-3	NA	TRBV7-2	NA	TGTGCCAGCAGCGCCCAGCTAGATACGCAGTATTTT	CASSAQLDTQYF
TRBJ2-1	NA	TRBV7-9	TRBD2	TGTGCCAGCAGCTTAGATTTCCCCCTAGCGGTACTCTCCTACAATGAGCAGTTCTTC	CASSLDFPLAVLSYNEQFF
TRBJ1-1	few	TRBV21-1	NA	TGTGCCAGCAGCAAGACTCGTGACAGGGGGATTATAACTTTCTTT	CASSKTRDRGIITFF
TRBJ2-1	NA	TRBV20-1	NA	TGCAGTGCTAGTCCTAGTTACGATGAGCAGTTCTTC	CSASPSYDEQFF
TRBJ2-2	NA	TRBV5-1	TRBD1	TGCGCCAGCAGCTCCGGGACAGGGATTACCGGGGAGCTGTTTTTT	CASSSGTGITGELFF
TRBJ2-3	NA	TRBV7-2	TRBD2	TGTGCCAGCAGCCCTCGAAGCGGGAGTTGGACAGATACGCAGTATTTT	CASSPRSGSWTDTQYF
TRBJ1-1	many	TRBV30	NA	TGTGCCTGGATCCCCCTTGGGGGCGGCGACACTGAAGCTTTCTTT	CAWIPLGGGDTEAFF
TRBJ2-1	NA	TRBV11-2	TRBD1	TGTGCCAGCAGCTCCTCCGGGACAGTGTACAATGAGCAGTTCTTC	CASSSSGTVYNEQFF
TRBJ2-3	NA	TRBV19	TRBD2	TGTGCCAGTAGTATGGGACTAGCGGGAACAGATACGCAGTATTTT	CASSMGLAGTDTQYF
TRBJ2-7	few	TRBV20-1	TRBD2	TGCAGTGCTAGGGGGACTAGCGATTACGAGCAGTACTTC	CSARGTSDYEQYF
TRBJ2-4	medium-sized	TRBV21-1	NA	TGTGCCAGCTGTACGGGCAAAAACATTCAGTACTTC	CASCTGKNIQYF